These 29 T cell receptor beta chains were all obtained from the same sample, sequenced in a study of regulatory T cells in long-lasting Graves disease. Time point reported: persistent/refractory GD, antithyroid drugs over 5 years with positive TRAb. Following extraction of RNA from PBMCs, that RNA was used to make the TCR library. Building of the TCR beta libraries involved iRepertoire HTBI primers and Arm-PCR of CDR3 regions. TCRdb analysed the multiplex PCR reads with MiXCR anew, one entry per CDR3 protein. The sample includes a few hundred thousand distinct CDR3 sequences, 23% of them seen just once. The sample in question was peripheral blood mononuclear cells (PBMCs), obtained when the disease was refractory, from a patient treated with antithyroid drugs. These receptors all come from a female donor with Graves disease.

The rearrangement links TRBV29-1 to TRBJ1-2; D is perhaps TRBD1 (5 bases). This CDR3 has 15 residues. The V and J ends lost 6 bases and 3 bases respectively, with 20 bases between them. The germline V gene encodes CDR1 SQVTM and CDR2 ANQGSEA. The CDR3 reads CSVAKSPGDDYGYTF. CDR3 in DNA: TGCAGCGTCGCCAAATCCCCCGGGGACGACTATGGCTACACCTTC.

The chain is built from TRBV9 and TRBJ2-2; TRBD1 aligns across 12 bases. V was clipped by 3 bases and J by 4 bases; unmatched bases: 4. CDR3 size: 16 residues. Per germline, CDR1 SGDLS and CDR2 YYNGEE. The CDR3 DNA follows: TGTGCCAGCAGCGCGAGGGACAGGGGGCGCACCGGGGAGCTGTTTTTT. It specifies CASSARDRGRTGELFF.

This clonotype was counted only a few times. This chain connects TRBV25-1 to TRBJ2-7; maybe TRBD2 (5 bases). The germline gives CDR1 MGHDK, CDR2 SYGVNS. The CDR3 sequence is 16 residues long. With 5 bases removed from V and 1 base from J, the gap between germline ends came to 18 bases. CDR3 DNA: TGTGCCAGCAGTCCACTATCGGGGATTAATTCCTACGAGCAGTACTTC. Translation gives CASSPLSGINSYEQYF.

The V call is TRBV2, the J call TRBJ2-3; D is uncertain. The V and J ends lost 2 bases and 6 bases respectively, with 6 bases between them. Per germline, CDR1 SNHLY and CDR2 FYNNEI. The CDR3 sequence is 12 residues long. CDR3 sequence (DNA): TGTGCCAGCAGTGAATGGCGTGATACGCAGTATTTT. The encoded protein is CASSEWRDTQYF.

This clonotype showed up just a few times. The chain couples TRBV10-3 to TRBJ2-7; unclear D gene. Germline V gene data show CDR1 as ENHRY and CDR2 as SYGVKD. The V end was cut by 3 bases, the J end by 2 bases, with 8 bases between. The CDR3 runs to 13 residues. CDR3 residues: CAISDRQPYEQYF. The CDR3 DNA is TGTGCCATCAGTGATAGGCAGCCCTACGAGCAGTACTTC.

The chain has TRBV28 and TRBJ1-1; 7 bases line up with TRBD1. After removal of 7 bases from V and 1 base from J, the junction contained 9 bases not matched to a gene. The CDR3 runs 15 residues. Germline V gives CDR1 MDHEN, CDR2 SYDVKM. Here the CDR3 DNA reads TGTGCCAGCACTTACAGGGGCCTGGAGAACACTGAAGCTTTCTTT. As protein: CASTYRGLENTEAFF.

The chain combines TRBV12-3 or TRBV12-4 with TRBJ2-2; weak D call: TRBD2 (6 bases). Trimming shortened V by 6 bases and J by 1 base, and 18 bases separated the two germline ends. The CDR3 is 17 amino acids. CDR3 residues: CASSPWSGLKNTGELFF. CDR3 coding DNA: TGTGCCAGCAGCCCCTGGAGCGGGCTGAAGAACACCGGGGAGCTGTTTTTT.

CDR3 in amino acids: CASLRLAGGPSTDTQYF. The CDR3 coding sequence is TGTGCCAGCTTGAGGCTAGCGGGAGGGCCGTCTACAGATACGCAGTATTTT. V usage is TRBV2 and J usage is TRBJ2-3; 12 bases fit TRBD2. Losses at the gene ends were 8 bases for V and 3 bases for J; bases not matched to a gene: 12. CDR1 is SNHLY and CDR2 is FYNNEI in the germline V gene. The CDR3 has 17 residues.

In its sample, this clonotype was seen a few times. The chain uses TRBV29-1 and TRBJ1-1; D might be TRBD1 (6 bases). CDR1 and CDR2 from the germline V gene are SQVTM and ANQGSEA. The V end lost 5 bases, the J end lost 0 bases, and 16 bases lay between the germline ends. The CDR3 spans 15 residues. CDR3: CSVRRDTLMNTEAFF. The DNA of the CDR3 is TGCAGCGTTCGCCGGGACACTCTCATGAACACTGAAGCTTTCTTT. Complete variable domain (other parts from reference TRBV29-1 and TRBJ1-1): SAVISQKPSRDICQRGTSLTIQCQVDSQVTMMFWYRQQPGQSLTLIATANQGSEATYESGFVIDKFPISRPNLTFSTLTVSNMSPEDSSIYLCSVRRDTLMNTEAFFGQGTRLTVV.

The CDR3 region is CSAREVRSNGNTIYF. The CDR3 DNA reads as TGCAGTGCTAGAGAAGTACGGTCAAACGGAAACACCATATATTTT. The chain couples TRBV20-1 to TRBJ1-3, with D uncertain. This CDR3 contains 15 residues. CDR1 DFQATT and CDR2 SNEGSKA come from the germline V gene (reference sequence). V lost 0 bases, J lost 4 bases, and 13 bases lay in between.

This clonotype occurred a few times. The genes are TRBV5-5 and TRBJ2-7; maybe TRBD2 (6 bases). Trimming took off 0 bases at V and 2 bases at J, with 12 bases between the two ends. Looked up from germline, CDR1 is SGHKS and CDR2 is YYEKEE (reference sequence). This CDR3 contains 15 residues. The CDR3 sequence: CASSLVPAGTYEQYF. CDR3 DNA: TGTGCCAGCAGCTTGGTTCCTGCGGGAACCTACGAGCAGTACTTC. Complete variable domain (other parts from reference TRBV5-5 and TRBJ2-7): DAGVTQSPTHLIKTRGQQVTLRCSPISGHKSVSWYQQVLGQGPQFIFQYYEKEERGRGNFPDRFSARQFPNYSSELNVNALLLGDSALYLCASSLVPAGTYEQYFGPGTRLTVT.

The genes are TRBV15 and TRBJ1-3; tentatively, D is TRBD1 (6 bases). The V gene lost 8 bases and the J gene lost 2 bases, with 13 bases spanning the gap. This CDR3 has 14 residues. CDR1 is LNHNV and CDR2 is YYDKDF in the germline V gene (reference sequence). CDR3 sequence (DNA): TGTGCCACCTCAGCCGGGACAACTGGAAACACCATATATTTT. As protein: CATSAGTTGNTIYF.

The chain links TRBV19 to TRBJ1-5, with D possibly being TRBD1 (5 bases). V lost 3 bases and J lost 4, with 10 bases in between. Germline V gene sequence: CDR1 LNHDA, CDR2 SQIVND (reference sequence). CDR3 size: 14 residues. The CDR3 coding sequence is TGTGCCAGTAGTATGGGGGGGACGAATCAGCCCCAGCATTTT. This sequence encodes CASSMGGTNQPQHF.

The CDR3, as DNA: TGCGCCAGCAACCGGGACTCTCCCACCGGGGAGCTGTTTTTT. This gives the protein CASNRDSPTGELFF. The chain recombines TRBV5-1 with TRBJ2-2; weak D call: TRBD2 (6 bases). The CDR3 sequence is 14 residues long. Germline CDR1 reads SGHRS; CDR2 reads YFSETQ. V dropped 6 bases and J dropped 4 bases, with 13 bases sitting between them.

This clonotype came up a few times. The V and J genes are TRBV6-1 and TRBJ2-5; no definite D call. The J call is in doubt because the DNA end fits TRBJ2-7 better. This CDR3 region has 13 residues. CDR1 MNHNS and CDR2 SASEGT come from the germline V gene. CDR3 in amino acids: CASRSLGTYEQYF. The CDR3 DNA reads TGTGCCAGCAGATCTCTCGGCACCTACGAGCAGTACTTC.

This rearrangement joins TRBV29-1 to TRBJ2-2; TRBD1 is a possible D gene (6 bases). This CDR3 has 14 residues. V lost 3 bases, J lost 0 bases, and 8 bases lay in between. Germline assignment: CDR1 SQVTM and CDR2 ANQGSEA. CDR3 loop: CSVERTANTGELFF. The CDR3 DNA is TGCAGCGTTGAGCGGACAGCGAACACCGGGGAGCTGTTTTTT.

This clonotype has just a few counts. The chain has TRBV6-2 or TRBV6-3 and TRBJ2-5; D ambiguous. CDR1 and CDR2 (germline): MNHEY, SVGEGT. The CDR3 has 12 amino acids. The V and J ends lost 5 bases and 4 bases respectively, with 8 bases between them. The CDR3 loop is CASSVGLETQYF. The CDR3 region has the DNA TGTGCCAGCAGTGTCGGGCTAGAGACCCAGTACTTC.

This chain links TRBV5-1 with TRBJ1-1; tentative D call: TRBD1 (6 bases). The CDR3 runs to 12 residues. V lost 3 bases and J 5 bases, leaving 8 bases between the germline ends. CDR1 is SGHRS, CDR2 YFSETQ, per germline. In DNA form, the CDR3 reads TGCGCCAGCAGCTGGGGGGCAACTGAAGCTTTCTTT. As protein: CASSWGATEAFF.

This clonotype was counted ten times or more. The chain uses TRBV12-3 or TRBV12-4 and TRBJ1-1, with 8 bases lining up with TRBD1. This CDR3 spans 22 amino acids. Unmatched junction bases numbered 29, after V lost 6 bases and J lost 2 bases. CDR3 loop: CASSLRAGGRWLNRVINTEAFF. CDR3 sequence (DNA): TGTGCCAGCAGCCTTAGGGCAGGGGGCAGATGGCTAAACCGAGTGATCAACACTGAAGCTTTCTTT.

In its sample, this clonotype was seen many times. V usage is TRBV7-2 and J usage is TRBJ2-5, with 8 nucleotides matching TRBD2. The V gene's germline CDR1 is SGHTA and CDR2 FQGNSA. V lost 1 base, J lost 4 bases, and 5 bases stayed unmatched. The CDR3 consists of 15 residues. This CDR3 is CASSLDGRGGETQYF. CDR3 DNA sequence: TGTGCCAGCAGCTTAGACGGGAGGGGTGGAGAGACCCAGTACTTC.

The chain joins TRBV7-9 to TRBJ2-1; D may be TRBD2 (7 bases). The CDR3 spans 16 residues. Germline values: CDR1 SEHNR, CDR2 FQNEAQ (reference sequence). Trimming shortened V by 8 bases and J by 5 bases, and 22 bases separated the two germline ends. The CDR3 loop reads CASGLMGGGGHNEQFF. In DNA, the CDR3 is TGTGCCAGCGGCCTAATGGGGGGGGGCGGACACAATGAGCAGTTCTTC.

The J gene is TRBJ1-6, the V gene TRBV7-2, with D uncertain. The CDR3 is 14 residues long. Germline V gives CDR1 SGHTA, CDR2 FQGNSA. With 4 bases removed from V and 9 bases from J, the gap between germline ends came to 13 bases. This chain's CDR3 is CASSYRAGRSPLHF. For the CDR3, the DNA is TGTGCCAGCAGCTACCGGGCCGGTCGTTCACCCCTCCACTTT.

This clonotype occurred many times. The chain uses TRBV7-8 and TRBJ2-5, with D possibly matching TRBD1 (6 bases). The CDR3 length is 17 residues. The germline V gene has CDR1 SGHVS and CDR2 FQNEAQ. Deletions cut 1 base from V and 4 bases from J, with 19 bases between. The chain's CDR3 is CASSLGRAALGGETQYF. In DNA, the CDR3 is TGTGCCAGCAGCTTAGGTCGTGCGGCCTTAGGGGGAGAGACCCAGTACTTC.

The chain recombines TRBV7-2 with TRBJ1-4; D is perhaps TRBD1 (6 bases). Germline V gene data show CDR1 as SGHTA and CDR2 as FQGNSA. V gave up 7 bases and J gave up 5 bases, with 14 bases separating them. The CDR3 consists of 14 residues. The CDR3 region is CASNRDIYNEKLFF. The CDR3 region has the DNA TGTGCCAGCAACCGGGACATATACAATGAAAAACTGTTTTTT.

J is TRBJ2-3 and V is TRBV5-6; D might be TRBD2 (7 bases). The CDR3 extends over 16 amino acids. The V gene lost 4 bases and the J gene lost 2 bases, with 17 bases spanning the gap. Germline loops: CDR1 SGHDT, CDR2 YYEEEE. DNA of the CDR3: TGTGCCAGCAGCGTCCAACGGGGGGCCTACACAGATACGCAGTATTTT. Translating it yields CASSVQRGAYTDTQYF.

This clonotype was counted only a few times. The genes are TRBV7-2 and TRBJ2-7; D perhaps matches TRBD2 (7 bases). This CDR3 contains 16 residues. Germline CDR1 is SGHTA and CDR2 is FQGNSA. V lost 1 base to trimming and J lost 3 bases, with 16 bases between them. The CDR3: CASSLVLGGRGYEQYF. The CDR3 bases are TGTGCCAGCAGCTTAGTGTTAGGGGGGAGGGGCTACGAGCAGTACTTC.

This clonotype was observed at least ten times. The gene calls are TRBV28 and TRBJ1-2, with TRBD1 matching over 10 bases. The CDR3 contains 18 residues. Unmatched junction bases numbered 10, after V lost 1 base and J lost 2 bases. Per the germline V gene, CDR1 is MDHEN and CDR2 is SYDVKM. The CDR3, as DNA: TGTGCCAGCAGTTTATTAGGGACAGGGGCCAAGGTAAACTATGGCTACACCTTC. Translated: CASSLLGTGAKVNYGYTF.

This clonotype was observed at least ten times. The rearrangement links TRBV12-3 or TRBV12-4 to TRBJ2-5, with 8 bases matching TRBD2. Trimming cost V 5 bases and J 5 bases; bases outside gene matches: 7. The CDR3 totals 14 residues. The DNA of the CDR3 is TGTGCCAGCAGTATAAGCGGGAGAGGTGAGACCCAGTACTTC. Its translation is CASSISGRGETQYF.

This clonotype was seen many times. This chain joins TRBV6-2 or TRBV6-3 and TRBJ2-7; unclear D gene. V was clipped by 3 bases and J by 3 bases, with 9 bases between them. The CDR3 contains 13 residues. The germline V gene encodes CDR1 MNHEY and CDR2 SVGEGT. CDR3 residues: CASSYRAGYEQYF. The CDR3 DNA is TGTGCCAGCAGTTATAGGGCAGGCTACGAGCAGTACTTC.